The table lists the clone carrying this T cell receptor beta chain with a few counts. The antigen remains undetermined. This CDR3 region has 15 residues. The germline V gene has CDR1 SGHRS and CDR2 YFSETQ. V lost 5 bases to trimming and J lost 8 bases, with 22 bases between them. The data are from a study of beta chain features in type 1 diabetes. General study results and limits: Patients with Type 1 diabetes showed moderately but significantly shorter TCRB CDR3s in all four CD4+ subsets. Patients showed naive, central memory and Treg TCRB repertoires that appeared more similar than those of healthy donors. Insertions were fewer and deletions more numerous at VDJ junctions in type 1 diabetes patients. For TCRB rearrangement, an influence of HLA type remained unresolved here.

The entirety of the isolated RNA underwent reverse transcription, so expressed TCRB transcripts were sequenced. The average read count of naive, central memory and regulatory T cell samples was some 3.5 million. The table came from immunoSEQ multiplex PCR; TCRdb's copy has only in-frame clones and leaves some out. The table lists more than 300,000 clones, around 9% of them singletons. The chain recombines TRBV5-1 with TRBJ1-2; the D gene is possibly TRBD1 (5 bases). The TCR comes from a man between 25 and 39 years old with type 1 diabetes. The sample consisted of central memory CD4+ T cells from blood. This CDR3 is CASSQGDEARDGYTF. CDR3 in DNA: TGCGCCAGCAGTCAAGGGGATGAAGCACGGGACGGCTACACCTTC. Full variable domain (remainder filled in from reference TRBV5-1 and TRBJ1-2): KAGVTQTPRYLIKTRGQQVTLSCSPISGHRSVSWYQQTPGQGLQFLFEYFSETQRNKGNFPGRFSGRQFSNSRSEMNVSTLELGDSALYLCASSQGDEARDGYTFGSGTRLTVV.